This T cell receptor (beta chain) comes out of a study of T-cell memory formation after mild COVID-19. The CDR3 runs 19 residues. Trimming at V came to 0 bases and at J to 3 bases, leaving 6 bases not matched to a gene. Germline values: CDR1 LGHDT, CDR2 YNNKEL (reference sequence). TCRdb reprocessed the 5' RACE reads with MiXCR, giving one entry per CDR3 protein. The data contain about 500,000 distinct CDR3 sequences, 20% of them singletons. The receptor comes from an adult woman who had mild COVID-19 (a few samples of this study predate the infection). Cell type and time point are not known. Sequenced: PBMCs or a T cell subset sorted from them (not recorded which). V gene TRBV3-1 combines with J gene TRBJ2-2, with 14 bases aligning to TRBD2. The CDR3 reads CASSQDLGLAGGHTGELFF. CDR3 in DNA: TGTGCCAGCAGCCAAGATCTTGGACTAGCGGGAGGACACACCGGGGAGCTGTTTTTT.